This entry features one TCR beta chain sequence. Preparing the TCRbeta library involved the use of unique molecular identifiers. TCRdb reprocessed the PCR reads via MiXCR and lists one record per CDR3 protein. The table lists a few hundred thousand distinct CDR3 sequences, about 9.4% of them singletons, with more than 2% in the top ten. The data originate from a study of T-cell reconstitution after alpha-beta-depleted transplantation in children. J gave up 2 bases and V 5 bases, and 6 bases lay outside the gene matches. CDR1 and CDR2 from the germline V gene are SGHTA and FQGNSA. CDR3 size: 15 residues.

V is TRBV7-2 and J is TRBJ1-2; TRBD1 matches at 9 bases. This material consisted of PBMCs from the stem cell graft donor, taken from the stem cell graft. This TCR was recovered from a human donor who donated a stem cell graft to a child with acute lymphoblastic leukemia. CDR3 residues: CASSLGTGLNYGYTF. The CDR3 DNA sequence: TGTGCCAGCAGCCTCGGGACAGGGCTGAACTATGGCTACACCTTC.